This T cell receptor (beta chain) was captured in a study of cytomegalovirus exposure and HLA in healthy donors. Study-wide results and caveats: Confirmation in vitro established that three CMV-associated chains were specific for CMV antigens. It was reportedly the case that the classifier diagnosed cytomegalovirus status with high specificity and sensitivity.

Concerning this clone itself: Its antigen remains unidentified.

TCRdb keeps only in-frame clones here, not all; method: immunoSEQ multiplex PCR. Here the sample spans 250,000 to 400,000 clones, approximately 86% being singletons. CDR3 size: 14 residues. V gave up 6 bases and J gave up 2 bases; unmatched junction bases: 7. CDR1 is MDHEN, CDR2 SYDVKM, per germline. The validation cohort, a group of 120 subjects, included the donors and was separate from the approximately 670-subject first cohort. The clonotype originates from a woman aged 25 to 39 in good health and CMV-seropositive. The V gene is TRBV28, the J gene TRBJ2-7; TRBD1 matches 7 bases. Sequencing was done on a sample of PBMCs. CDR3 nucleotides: TGTGCCAGCAGAAAGACAGGGTTGCCCTACGAGCAGTACTTC. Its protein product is CASRKTGLPYEQYF.